The clone carrying this TCR beta chain was seen just once. Antigen: not known. The data were produced by immunoSEQ multiplex PCR, yet TCRdb's version contains in-frame clones alone and is incomplete. In the table there are over 50,000 clones, 82% of which are singletons. Germline-derived CDR1 and CDR2 are SGHNT and YENEEA. The CDR3 covers 15 residues. With V trimmed by 0 bases and J by 3 bases, 5 bases remained unmatched. The sample is drawn from a study of OX40 agonist ivuxolimab in advanced cancers. Study in general: Anti-PD-1, anti-PD-L1 or anti-CTLA-4 therapy given earlier was allowed, and 35% to 50% had some.

Overall study findings and caveats: Expanded clones were, on average, more numerous among CD8+ T cells than CD4+.

The chain carries TRBV11-3 and TRBJ2-7; TRBD1 agrees at 7 bases. The sequence came from an adult with an advanced solid tumor such as melanoma, head and neck, liver or kidney cancer. This material consisted of CD4+ or CD8+ T cells sorted from blood, taken in a trial of the OX40 agonist ivuxolimab. The CDR3 nucleotides read TGTGCCAGCAGCTTAGAAACAGGGGATAACTACGAGCAGTACTTC. Residues: CASSLETGDNYEQYF.